This record concerns one T cell receptor beta chain sequence. The antigen this receptor binds is unknown. No qualities accompany the bases; no much larger clone lies one base away. Trimming takes 4 bases from V and 1 base from J, and the germline ends sit 4 bases apart. Reading the germline V gene (reference sequence) gives CDR1 LGHDT and CDR2 YNNKEL. From cysteine to phenylalanine, the CDR3 is 12 amino acids long. The CDR3 DNA has 36 bases and is translated from base 1. The CDR3 regions of human TCRbeta chains were subjected to immunosequencing. The published analysis was carried out like this. TCRs in the repertoires were compared against a reference library of SARS-CoV-2-specific TCRs that had been generated with the MIRA antigen-specificity platform. Breadth was defined as the fraction of unique TCRs that were SARS-CoV-2-associated. Depth was defined as the fraction of total T cells that were SARS-CoV-2-associated. Using the MIRA data, each spike-specific TCR was mapped to the spike region that the TCR reacts to and placed in a CD4 or CD8 class. Log10-transformed breadth and depth values were compared by one-way ANOVA with Sidak's multiple comparisons tests. TCRdb holds this immuneACCESS table with in-frame rearrangements only. Some clones are missing; in checked studies, unresolved V genes explain under half, and the rest has no known cause. The DNA gave D and trimming, while V, J and clone size come from that table. In this sample the table shows tens of thousands of clones, nearly 90% of which occur a single time. Together, the top ten hold about 9.6% of the sample.

The sample is drawn from a study of T cell responses to AZD1222 COVID-19 vaccine (dated by TCRdb to about 2021). Some background on the complete study: A total of about 240 trial participants underwent TCR sequencing, of whom some 210 received two doses of AZD1222 and about 25 received two doses of the MenACWY control vaccine. Trial participants were enrolled into age subgroups of 18-55, 56-69 and 70-plus years, which contained about 150, 28 and 57 TCR-sequenced participants, respectively.

This sample's time point label indicates: about 28 days (+/-7) after the second vaccine dose. AZD1222 recipients whose second dose came at about 4 weeks and those whose second dose came at about 12 weeks were combined into one group, since spike-specific TCR depth and breadth did not differ between the two schedules. Vaccinee samples came from UK trials COV001 and COV002, including a single-blind randomized controlled phase 2/3 trial of AZD1222 (ChAdOx1 nCoV-19) in healthy adults. For TCRbeta chain sequencing, PBMC samples from trial participants were taken at day 0 and at day 28 after the second dose. What the work shows at the level of the full study, not this receptor alone: Reportedly, close to half of the unique spike-specific TCRs recognized epitopes lying outside the regions that are mutated in the B.1.351 and B.1.1.7 variants. The whole spike protein was spanned by vaccine-associated CD4 TCRs, and dominant responses were seen in regions 160-218 and 743-854. Participants were mostly white British and included more females than males, and it was suggested by the authors that clonal diversity may have been underestimated. In the small 56-69-year group, the increase in depth fell short of significance, most likely because of low power. Spike-specific TCR breadth and depth rose significantly after two AZD1222 doses compared with day 0 and with MenACWY recipients. Conclusions about previously exposed vaccinees are limited because only six or seven AZD1222 recipients were SARS-CoV-2 seropositive at baseline. Because no day 14 peak-response samples were available, the repertoires could be characterized only after the peak T cell response.

The specimen comprised peripheral blood, sampled 28 days after the second AZD1222 dose. The sequence links TRBV3-1 (or the pseudogene TRBV3-2) to TRBJ1-1; the D gene assignment is ambiguous. The receptor's source is an adult who received the AZD1222 COVID-19 vaccine. The CDR3 region reads CASSLQNTEAFF. At the DNA level, the sequence is TGTGCCAGCAGCCTCCAGAACACTGAAGCTTTCTTT.